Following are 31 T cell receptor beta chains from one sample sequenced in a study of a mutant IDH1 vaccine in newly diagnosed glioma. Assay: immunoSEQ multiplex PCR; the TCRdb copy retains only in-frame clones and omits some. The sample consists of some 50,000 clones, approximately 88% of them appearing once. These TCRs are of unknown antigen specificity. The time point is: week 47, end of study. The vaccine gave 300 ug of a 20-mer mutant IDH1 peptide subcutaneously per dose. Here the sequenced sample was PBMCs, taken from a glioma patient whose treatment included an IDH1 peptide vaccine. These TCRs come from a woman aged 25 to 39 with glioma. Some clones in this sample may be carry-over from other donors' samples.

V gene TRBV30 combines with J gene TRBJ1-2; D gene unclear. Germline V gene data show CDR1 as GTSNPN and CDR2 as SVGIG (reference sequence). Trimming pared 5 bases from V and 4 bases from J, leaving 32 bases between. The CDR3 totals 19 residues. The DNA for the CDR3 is TGTGCCTGGTTGGGGAACAGCCGGGCCTTCAACAACTATTCCTATGGCTACACCTTC. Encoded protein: CAWLGNSRAFNNYSYGYTF.

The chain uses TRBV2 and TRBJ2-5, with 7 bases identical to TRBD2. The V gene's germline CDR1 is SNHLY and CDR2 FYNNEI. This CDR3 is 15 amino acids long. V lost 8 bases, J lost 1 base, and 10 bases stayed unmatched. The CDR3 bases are TGTGCCAGCGGACTCGGGGGGACTTCCCAAGAGACCCAGTACTTC. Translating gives CASGLGGTSQETQYF.

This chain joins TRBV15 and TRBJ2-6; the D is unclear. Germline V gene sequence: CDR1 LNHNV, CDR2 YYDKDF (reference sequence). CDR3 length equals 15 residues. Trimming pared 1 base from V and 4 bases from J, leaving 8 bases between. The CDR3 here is CATSRVPDGANVLTF. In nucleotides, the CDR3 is TGTGCCACCAGCAGAGTCCCGGACGGGGCCAACGTCCTGACTTTC.

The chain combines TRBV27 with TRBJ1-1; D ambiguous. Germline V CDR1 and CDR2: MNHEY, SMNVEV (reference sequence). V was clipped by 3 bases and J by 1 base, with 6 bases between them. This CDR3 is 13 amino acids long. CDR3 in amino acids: CASSFSPNTEAFF. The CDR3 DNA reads TGTGCCAGCAGTTTCTCCCCGAACACTGAAGCTTTCTTT.

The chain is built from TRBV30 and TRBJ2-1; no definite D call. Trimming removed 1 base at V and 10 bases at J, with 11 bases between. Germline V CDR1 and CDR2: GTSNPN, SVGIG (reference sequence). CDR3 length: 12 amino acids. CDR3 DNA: TGTGCCTGGAGTGCGGATAGGGCGGAGCAGTTCTTC. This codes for CAWSADRAEQFF. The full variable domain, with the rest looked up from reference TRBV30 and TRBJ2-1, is SQTIHQWPATLVQPVGSPLSLECTVEGTSNPNLYWYRQAAGRGLQLLFYSVGIGQISSEVPQNLSASRPQDRQFILSSKKLLLSDSGFYLCAWSADRAEQFFGPGTRLTVL.

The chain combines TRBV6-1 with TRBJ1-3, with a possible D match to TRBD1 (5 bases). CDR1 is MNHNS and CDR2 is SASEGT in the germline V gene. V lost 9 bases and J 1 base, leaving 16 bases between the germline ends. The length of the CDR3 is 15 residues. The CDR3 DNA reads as TGTGCCAGTTCAGTGGGACGATCTTCTGGAAACACCATATATTTT. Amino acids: CASSVGRSSGNTIYF.

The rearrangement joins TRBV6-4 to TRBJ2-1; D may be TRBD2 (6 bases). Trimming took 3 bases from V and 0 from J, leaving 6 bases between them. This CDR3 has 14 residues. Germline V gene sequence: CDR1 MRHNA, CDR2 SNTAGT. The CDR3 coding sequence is TGTGCCAGCAGTGAGCGGGGCTCCTACAATGAGCAGTTCTTC. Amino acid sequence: CASSERGSYNEQFF.

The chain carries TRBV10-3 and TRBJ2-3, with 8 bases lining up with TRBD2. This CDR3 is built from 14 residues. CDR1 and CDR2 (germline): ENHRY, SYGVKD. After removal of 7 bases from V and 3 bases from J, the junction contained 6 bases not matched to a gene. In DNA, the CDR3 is TGTGCCATCACGCAGCGGGAGTTGACAGATACGCAGTATTTT. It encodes CAITQRELTDTQYF.

In nucleotides, the CDR3 is TGTGCCAGCAGCCCGTGGGCGGAGCAAGAGACCCAGTACTTC. It yields the protein CASSPWAEQETQYF. V usage is TRBV9 and J usage is TRBJ2-5; D is ambiguous. The CDR3 contains 14 residues. Germline V gene data show CDR1 as SGDLS and CDR2 as YYNGEE. V was shortened by 4 bases and J by 2 bases, with 12 bases between the two germline ends. The full variable domain, rest sourced from reference TRBV9 and TRBJ2-5, is DSGVTQTPKHLITATGQRVTLRCSPRSGDLSVYWYQQSLDQGLQFLIQYYNGEERAKGNILERFSAQQFPDLHSELNLSSLELGDSALYFCASSPWAEQETQYFGPGTRLLVL.

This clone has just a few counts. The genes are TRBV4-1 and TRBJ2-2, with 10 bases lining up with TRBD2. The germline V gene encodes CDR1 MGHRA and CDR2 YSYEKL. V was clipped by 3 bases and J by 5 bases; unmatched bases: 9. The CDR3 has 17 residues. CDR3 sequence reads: CASSHVDMGLATGELFF. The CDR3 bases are TGCGCCAGCAGCCACGTAGATATGGGACTAGCGACCGGGGAGCTGTTTTTT.

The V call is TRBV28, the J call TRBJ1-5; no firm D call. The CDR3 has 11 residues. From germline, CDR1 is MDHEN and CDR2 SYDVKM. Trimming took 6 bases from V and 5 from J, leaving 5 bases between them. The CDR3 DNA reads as TGTGCCAGCAGCTGGGATCAGCCCCAGCATTTT. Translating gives CASSWDQPQHF.

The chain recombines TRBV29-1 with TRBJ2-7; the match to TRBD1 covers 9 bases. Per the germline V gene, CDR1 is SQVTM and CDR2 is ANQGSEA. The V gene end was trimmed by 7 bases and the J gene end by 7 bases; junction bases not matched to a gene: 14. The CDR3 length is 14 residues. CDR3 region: CSAWGSQGAREQYF. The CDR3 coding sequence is TGCAGCGCCTGGGGGTCACAGGGGGCCCGGGAGCAGTACTTC.

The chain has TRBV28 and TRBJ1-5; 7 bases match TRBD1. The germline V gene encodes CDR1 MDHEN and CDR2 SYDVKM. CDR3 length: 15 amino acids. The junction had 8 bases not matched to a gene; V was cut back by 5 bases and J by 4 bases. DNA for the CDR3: TGTGCCAGCAGTCAGGGACAGCTCTCGAATCAGCCCCAGCATTTT. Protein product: CASSQGQLSNQPQHF.

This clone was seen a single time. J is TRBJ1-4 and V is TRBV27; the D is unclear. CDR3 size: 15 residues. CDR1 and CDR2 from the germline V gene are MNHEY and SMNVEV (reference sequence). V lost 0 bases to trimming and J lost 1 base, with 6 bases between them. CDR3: CASSLSAVTNEKLFF. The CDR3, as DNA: TGTGCCAGCAGTTTATCGGCCGTAACTAATGAAAAACTGTTTTTT.

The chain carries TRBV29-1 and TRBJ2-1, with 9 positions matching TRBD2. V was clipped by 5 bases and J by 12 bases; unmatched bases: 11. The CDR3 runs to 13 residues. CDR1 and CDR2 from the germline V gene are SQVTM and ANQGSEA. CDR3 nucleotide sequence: TGCAGCGTTCGATTAGCGGGAGTCCCCATGCAGTTCTTC. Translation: CSVRLAGVPMQFF.

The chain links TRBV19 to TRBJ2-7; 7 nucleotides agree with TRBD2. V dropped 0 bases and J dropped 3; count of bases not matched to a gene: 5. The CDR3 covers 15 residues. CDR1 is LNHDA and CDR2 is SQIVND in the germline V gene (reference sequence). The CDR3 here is CASSIEGLRGYEQYF. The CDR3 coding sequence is TGTGCCAGTAGTATAGAGGGACTACGGGGCTACGAGCAGTACTTC. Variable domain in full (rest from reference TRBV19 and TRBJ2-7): DGGITQSPKYLFRKEGQNVTLSCEQNLNHDAMYWYRQDPGQGLRLIYYSQIVNDFQKGDIAEGYSVSREKKESFPLTVTSAQKNPTAFYLCASSIEGLRGYEQYFGPGTRLTVT.

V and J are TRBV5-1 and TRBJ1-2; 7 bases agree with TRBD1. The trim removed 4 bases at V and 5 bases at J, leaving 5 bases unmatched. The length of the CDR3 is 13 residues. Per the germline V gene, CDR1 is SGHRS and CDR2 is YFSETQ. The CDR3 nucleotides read TGCGCCAGCAGCAAGGGACAGTCATATGGCTACACCTTC. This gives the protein CASSKGQSYGYTF.

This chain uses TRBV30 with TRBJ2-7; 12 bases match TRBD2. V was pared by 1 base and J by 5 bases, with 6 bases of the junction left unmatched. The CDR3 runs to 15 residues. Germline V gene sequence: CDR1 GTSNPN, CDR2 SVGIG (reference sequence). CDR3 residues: CAWSAPPSGRDEQYF. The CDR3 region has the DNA TGTGCCTGGAGTGCCCCCCCTAGCGGGAGGGACGAGCAGTACTTC.

The CDR3: CASSESPGGTLGGELFF. CDR3 DNA sequence: TGTGCCAGCAGTGAATCCCCCGGGGGGACGTTGGGCGGGGAGCTGTTTTTT. The V and J genes are TRBV25-1 and TRBJ2-2; 7 bases are a match to TRBD2. The CDR3 is made up of 17 amino acids. The V segment lost 1 base and the J segment 7 bases; nucleotides outside the gene matches: 12. Per the germline V gene, CDR1 is MGHDK and CDR2 is SYGVNS.

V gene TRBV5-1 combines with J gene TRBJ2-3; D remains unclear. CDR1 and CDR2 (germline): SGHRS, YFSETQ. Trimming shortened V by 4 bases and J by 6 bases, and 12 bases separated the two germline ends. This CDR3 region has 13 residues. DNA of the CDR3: TGCGCCAGCAGCATCGAAAGGACGGATACGCAGTATTTT. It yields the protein CASSIERTDTQYF. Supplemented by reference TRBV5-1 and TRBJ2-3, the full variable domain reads KAGVTQTPRYLIKTRGQQVTLSCSPISGHRSVSWYQQTPGQGLQFLFEYFSETQRNKGNFPGRFSGRQFSNSRSEMNVSTLELGDSALYLCASSIERTDTQYFGPGTRLTVL.

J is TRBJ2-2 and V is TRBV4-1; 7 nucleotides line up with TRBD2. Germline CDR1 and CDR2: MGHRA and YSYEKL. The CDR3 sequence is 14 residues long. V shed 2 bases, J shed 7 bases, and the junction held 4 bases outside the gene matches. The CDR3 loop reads CASSQSLAIGELFF. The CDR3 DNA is TGCGCCAGCAGCCAATCACTAGCGATCGGGGAGCTGTTTTTT.

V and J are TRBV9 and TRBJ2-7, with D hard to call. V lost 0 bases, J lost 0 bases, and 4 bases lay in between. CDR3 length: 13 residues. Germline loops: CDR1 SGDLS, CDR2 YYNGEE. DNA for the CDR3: TGTGCCAGCAGCGTAGGATACTCCTACGAGCAGTACTTC. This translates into CASSVGYSYEQYF.

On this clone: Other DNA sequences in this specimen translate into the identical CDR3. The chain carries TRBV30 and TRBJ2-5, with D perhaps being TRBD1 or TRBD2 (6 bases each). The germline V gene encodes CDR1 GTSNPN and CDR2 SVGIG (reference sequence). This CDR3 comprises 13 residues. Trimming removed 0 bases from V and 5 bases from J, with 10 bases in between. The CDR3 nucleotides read TGTGCCTGGAGTGTACGGAGGGGGGAGACCCAGTACTTC. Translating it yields CAWSVRRGETQYF.

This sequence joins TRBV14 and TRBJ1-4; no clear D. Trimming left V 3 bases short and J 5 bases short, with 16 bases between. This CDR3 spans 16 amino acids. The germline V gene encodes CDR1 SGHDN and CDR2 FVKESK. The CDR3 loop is CASSHRREGRNEKLFF. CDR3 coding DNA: TGTGCCAGCAGCCATCGGAGGGAGGGCAGGAATGAAAAACTGTTTTTT. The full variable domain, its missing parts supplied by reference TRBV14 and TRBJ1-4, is EAGVTQFPSHSVIEKGQTVTLRCDPISGHDNLYWYRRVMGKEIKFLLHFVKESKQDESGMPNNRFLAERTGGTYSTLKVQPAELEDSGVYFCASSHRREGRNEKLFFGSGTQLSVL.

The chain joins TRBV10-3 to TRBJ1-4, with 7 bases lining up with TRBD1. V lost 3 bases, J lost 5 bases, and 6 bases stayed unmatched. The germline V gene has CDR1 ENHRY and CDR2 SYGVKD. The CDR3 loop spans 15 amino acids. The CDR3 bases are TGTGCCATCAGTGAAGGAGGGGGCGGCAATGAAAAACTGTTTTTT. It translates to CAISEGGGGNEKLFF.

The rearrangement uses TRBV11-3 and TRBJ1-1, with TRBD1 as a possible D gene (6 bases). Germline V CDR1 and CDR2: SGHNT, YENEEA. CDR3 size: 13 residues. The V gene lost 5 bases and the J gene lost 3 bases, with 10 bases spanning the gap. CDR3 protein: CASSPEGDTEAFF. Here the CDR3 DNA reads TGTGCCAGCAGCCCGGAGGGGGACACTGAAGCTTTCTTT.

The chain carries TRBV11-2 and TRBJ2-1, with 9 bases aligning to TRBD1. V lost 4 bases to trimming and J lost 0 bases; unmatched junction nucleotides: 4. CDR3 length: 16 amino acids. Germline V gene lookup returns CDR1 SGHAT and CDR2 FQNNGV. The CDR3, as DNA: TGTGCCAGCAGCTCCAGACAGGGGGTCTCCTACAATGAGCAGTTCTTC. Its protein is CASSSRQGVSYNEQFF.

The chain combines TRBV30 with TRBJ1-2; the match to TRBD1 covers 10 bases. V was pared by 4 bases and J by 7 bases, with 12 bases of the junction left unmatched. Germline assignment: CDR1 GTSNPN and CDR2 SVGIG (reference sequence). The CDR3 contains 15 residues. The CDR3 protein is CAWKGGTGERGGYTF. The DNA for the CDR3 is TGTGCCTGGAAGGGGGGGACAGGGGAGAGAGGTGGCTACACCTTC.

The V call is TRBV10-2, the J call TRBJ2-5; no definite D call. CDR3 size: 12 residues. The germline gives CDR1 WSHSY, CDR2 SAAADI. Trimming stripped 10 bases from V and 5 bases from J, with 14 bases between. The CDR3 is CATRTQWETQYF. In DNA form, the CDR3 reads TGCGCCACCAGAACCCAGTGGGAGACCCAGTACTTC.

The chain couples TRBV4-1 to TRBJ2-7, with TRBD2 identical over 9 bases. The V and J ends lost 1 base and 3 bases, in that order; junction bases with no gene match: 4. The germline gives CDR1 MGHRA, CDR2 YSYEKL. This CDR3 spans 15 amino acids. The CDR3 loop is CASSQGASGIYEQYF. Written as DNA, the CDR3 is TGCGCCAGCAGCCAAGGGGCTAGCGGGATCTACGAGCAGTACTTC.

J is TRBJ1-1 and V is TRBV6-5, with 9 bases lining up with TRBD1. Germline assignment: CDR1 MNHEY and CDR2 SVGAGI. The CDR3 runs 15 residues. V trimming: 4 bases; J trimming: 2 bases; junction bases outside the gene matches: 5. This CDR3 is CASSSAQGANTEAFF. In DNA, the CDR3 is TGTGCCAGCAGTTCGGCACAGGGGGCAAACACTGAAGCTTTCTTT.